These 5 T cell receptor beta chains originate from one sample sequenced in a study of Graves' ophthalmopathy and Graves' hyperthyroidism. Beta-chain TCR CDR3 regions were amplified from RNA transcripts. First-round RT-PCR employed HTBI primers, with a second-round multiplex PCR after it. TCRdb reprocessed the multiplex PCR reads with MiXCR, giving one entry per CDR3 protein. The repertoire holds over a million distinct CDR3 sequences, roughly two fifths seen once, with over 8.5% in the top ten. Input material: peripheral blood or thyroid tissue (not recorded which). The receptors come from an adult man with Graves' hyperthyroidism.

V and J are TRBV4-2 and TRBJ2-5; possibly TRBD2 for D (6 bases). CDR1 is LGHNA and CDR2 is YNFKEQ in the germline V gene. The V end lost 6 bases, the J end lost 4 bases, and 18 bases lay between the germline ends. This CDR3 spans 15 amino acids. CDR3 sequence reads: CASSPERVALETQYF. Written as DNA, the CDR3 is TGTGCCAGCAGTCCCGAGCGGGTGGCTTTAGAGACCCAGTACTTC.

A word on this clonotype: Relative to the germline gene, one junction end is altered; a read error may explain this. The gene calls are TRBV12-3 or TRBV12-4 and TRBJ2-5; D uncertain. CDR3 size: 15 residues. The CDR3 DNA reads TGTGCCACCAGTGACCCCGCCCGAATCGGACAGACCCAGTACTTC. Translation gives CATSDPARIGQTQYF.

This chain connects TRBV18 to TRBJ2-7; perhaps TRBD1 as D (6 bases). With 0 bases removed from V and 3 bases from J, the gap between germline ends came to 12 bases. The germline V gene has CDR1 KGHSH and CDR2 LQKENI. The CDR3 has 15 residues. The CDR3 DNA sequence: TGTGCCAGCTCACCACCGGGCCGAGGGGGCTACGAGCAGTACTTC. This encodes CASSPPGRGGYEQYF.

This chain links TRBV27 with TRBJ2-7; 10 nucleotides agree with TRBD2. CDR1 is MNHEY and CDR2 is SMNVEV in the germline V gene (reference sequence). The CDR3 runs 14 residues. Trimming removed 8 bases from V and 3 bases from J; junction bases left unmatched: 7. In DNA, the CDR3 is TGTGCCAGCTGCGTGGCTAGCGGGAGCTACGAGCAGTACTTC. It is translated as CASCVASGSYEQYF.

V usage is TRBV10-2 and J usage is TRBJ1-2, with D unclear. This CDR3 has 12 amino acids. CDR1 is WSHSY and CDR2 is SAAADI in the germline V gene. Trimming stripped 2 bases from V and 8 bases from J, with 9 bases between. CDR3 DNA: TGCGCCAGCAGTGAGCACGGAGGGGGCTACACCTTC. Translating gives CASSEHGGGYTF.